One and the same sample provided the 20 T cell receptor beta chains below, sequenced in a study of blood T cell repertoires in COVID-19. Data came from immunoSEQ multiplex PCR; TCRdb stores just in-frame clones and leaves some out. The data show around 98,000 clones, with around 84% seen just once and roughly a sixth held by the top ten. Sequenced material: peripheral blood. Receptors originate from a woman aged 60-70 years with acute or convalescent COVID-19.

Written as DNA, the CDR3 is TGTGCCAGCAGTTTGATCAGTAAAGTAAACTATGGCTACACCTTC. Encoded protein: CASSLISKVNYGYTF. The V call is TRBV28, the J call TRBJ1-2; no reliable D call. Trimming took 3 bases from V and 2 from J, leaving 13 bases between them. CDR3 length: 15 residues. Germline CDR1 MDHEN, CDR2 SYDVKM.

This clone has more than one count but fewer than ten. The V and J genes are TRBV19 and TRBJ2-7; D remains unclear. CDR3 size: 13 residues. V lost 0 bases and J lost 7, with 10 bases in between. Per the germline V gene, CDR1 is LNHDA and CDR2 is SQIVND (reference sequence). DNA for the CDR3: TGTGCCAGTAGTATAGAGGGCCAGCCTGAGCAGTACTTC. It codes for CASSIEGQPEQYF.

V gene TRBV4-3 combines with J gene TRBJ2-2, with D maybe TRBD1 (6 bases). This CDR3 spans 16 amino acids. V shed 2 bases and J shed 0 bases, with 10 bases lying between them. Per the germline V gene, CDR1 is LGHNA and CDR2 is YSLEER. The CDR3 DNA sequence: TGCGCCAGCAGCCAATTGGACAGTTCGAACACCGGGGAGCTGTTTTTT. It specifies CASSQLDSSNTGELFF.

The gene calls are TRBV3-1 (or the pseudogene TRBV3-2) and TRBJ2-7; TRBD2 matches at 8 bases. V gave up 4 bases and J gave up 6 bases; unmatched junction bases: 8. The CDR3 covers 14 residues. Germline CDR1 reads LGHDT; CDR2 reads YNNKEL (reference sequence). CDR3 loop: CASSPAGGRSEQYF. The CDR3 DNA sequence: TGTGCCAGCAGCCCCGCGGGGGGTCGATCCGAGCAGTACTTC.

The CDR3 reads CASSQGLRTEAFF. The CDR3 nucleotides read TGTGCCAGTAGTCAGGGACTTCGGACTGAAGCTTTCTTT. This rearrangement joins TRBV19 to TRBJ1-1, with D possibly being TRBD1 (5 bases). Germline CDR1 and CDR2: LNHDA and SQIVND (reference sequence). V shed 5 bases and J shed 5 bases, with 12 bases lying between them. This CDR3 has 13 residues.

The V and J genes are TRBV10-3 and TRBJ2-7; 10 nucleotides line up with TRBD1. The CDR3 contains 13 residues. The V and J ends lost 10 bases and 2 bases, in that order; junction bases with no gene match: 5. Germline V CDR1 and CDR2: ENHRY, SYGVKD. The CDR3 reads CATRQGAPYEQYF. The CDR3 coding sequence is TGTGCCACTAGACAGGGGGCGCCCTACGAGCAGTACTTC.

The chain has TRBV28 and TRBJ1-1; TRBD1 might be the D (5 bases). CDR1 and CDR2 (germline): MDHEN, SYDVKM. The CDR3 runs 13 residues. Trimming took 8 bases from V and 4 from J, leaving 14 bases between them. DNA for the CDR3: TGTGCCAGCCTTCCCGGGGGGGGCACTGAAGCTTTCTTT. It codes for CASLPGGGTEAFF.

This clone appeared a few times. V and J are TRBV7-4 and TRBJ1-2; D is uncertain. CDR1 SGHVT and CDR2 SQSDAQ come from the germline V gene. Trimming took 5 bases from V and 4 from J, leaving 23 bases between them. CDR3 length: 17 residues. Here the CDR3 reads CASSLGPRGRHIYGYTF. CDR3 in DNA: TGTGCCAGCAGCCTAGGGCCCCGTGGAAGACACATCTATGGCTACACCTTC.

The J gene is TRBJ1-5, the V gene TRBV15, with 8 nucleotides matching TRBD1. V lost 0 bases and J lost 3; bases outside the gene matches: 7. The germline V gene has CDR1 LNHNV and CDR2 YYDKDF (reference sequence). The CDR3 has 17 residues. The CDR3 loop reads CATSRDRSGQVNQPQHF. The CDR3 nucleotides read TGTGCCACCAGCAGAGATCGCTCGGGACAGGTCAATCAGCCCCAGCATTTT.

CDR3 sequence reads: CASRVGTGDSTGELFF. The CDR3 nucleotides read TGTGCCAGTAGAGTGGGGACAGGGGACTCCACCGGGGAGCTGTTTTTT. This rearrangement joins TRBV19 to TRBJ2-2; 10 positions agree with TRBD1. J gave up 4 bases and V 6 bases, and 8 bases lay outside the gene matches. CDR1 LNHDA and CDR2 SQIVND come from the germline V gene (reference sequence). The CDR3 is 16 amino acids.

The rearrangement uses TRBV9 and TRBJ2-7, with 7 bases lining up with TRBD1. CDR1 is SGDLS and CDR2 is YYNGEE in the germline V gene. This CDR3 region has 16 residues. V gave up 0 bases and J gave up 4 bases; unmatched junction bases: 10. CDR3 sequence reads: CASSVAPGQRTYEQYF. CDR3 nucleotides: TGTGCCAGCAGCGTAGCACCGGGACAGAGGACATACGAGCAGTACTTC.

The V and J genes are TRBV5-6 and TRBJ1-2, with TRBD1 matching over 9 bases. V trimming: 3 bases; J trimming: 10 bases; junction bases outside the gene matches: 7. The germline CDR1 and CDR2 sequences are SGHDT and YYEEEE. The CDR3 is 13 amino acids. Written as DNA, the CDR3 is TGTGCCAGCAGCTCCCCGGGACAGGGTTCCTACACCTTC. Amino acid sequence: CASSSPGQGSYTF.

The chain employs TRBV2 and TRBJ1-5; a weak D match, TRBD1 (5 bases). Trimming removed 1 base from V and 7 bases from J, with 14 bases in between. CDR1 is SNHLY, CDR2 FYNNEI, per germline. The CDR3 loop spans 15 amino acids. CDR3 nucleotides: TGTGCCAGCAGTGAAGGGGGCACAGCTGCACAGCCCCAGCATTTT. This codes for CASSEGGTAAQPQHF. The complete variable domain, with remaining parts taken from reference TRBV2 and TRBJ1-5, reads EPEVTQTPSHQVTQMGQEVILRCVPISNHLYFYWYRQILGQKVEFLVSFYNNEISEKSEIFDDQFSVERPDGSNFTLKIRSTKLEDSAMYFCASSEGGTAAQPQHFGDGTRLSIL.

The chain recombines TRBV4-1 with TRBJ2-5; 9 positions match TRBD1. V dropped 1 base and J dropped 5; count of bases not matched to a gene: 11. This CDR3 comprises 17 residues. The V gene's germline CDR1 is MGHRA and CDR2 YSYEKL. As DNA, the CDR3 is TGCGCCAGCAGCCAAGCCTACAACAGGGGGCTGAGGGAGACCCAGTACTTC. As protein: CASSQAYNRGLRETQYF.

J is TRBJ1-1 and V is TRBV7-2; D is uncertain. V shed 5 bases and J shed 2 bases, with 12 bases lying between them. Germline values: CDR1 SGHTA, CDR2 FQGNSA. This CDR3 comprises 14 residues. CDR3: CASSPGGENTEAFF. CDR3 in DNA: TGTGCCAGCAGCCCAGGCGGGGAAAACACTGAAGCTTTCTTT.

The J gene is TRBJ2-3, the V gene TRBV11-3; a possible D gene is TRBD2 (6 bases). CDR1 is SGHNT, CDR2 YENEEA, per germline. Trimming pared 3 bases from V and 6 bases from J, leaving 10 bases between. This CDR3 region has 13 residues. The CDR3 is CASSFTSRDTQYF. The CDR3 DNA follows: TGTGCCAGCAGCTTTACTAGCCGGGATACGCAGTATTTT.

The CDR3 DNA is TGTGCCAGCATCAGGGGGCGAGAAAATGAGCAGTTCTTC. Translated, it gives CASIRGRENEQFF. The genes are TRBV2 and TRBJ2-1; TRBD1 matches 8 bases. The germline V gene has CDR1 SNHLY and CDR2 FYNNEI. V lost 7 bases and J lost 7; bases outside the gene matches: 6. The CDR3 covers 13 residues.

This sequence joins TRBV3-1 (or the pseudogene TRBV3-2) and TRBJ2-4; 8 nucleotides line up with TRBD1. This CDR3 region has 19 residues. The junction had 10 bases not matched to a gene; V was cut back by 0 bases and J by 0 bases. The germline CDR1 and CDR2 sequences are LGHDT and YNNKEL (reference sequence). As DNA, the CDR3 is TGTGCCAGCAGCCAAGAGGCAGGGGGCAGGGATCTAGCCAAAAACATTCAGTACTTC. Its translation: CASSQEAGGRDLAKNIQYF.

This chain links TRBV5-1 with TRBJ2-1, with D maybe TRBD2 (6 bases). The CDR3 length is 14 residues. Trimming pared 4 bases from V and 3 bases from J, leaving 11 bases between. Germline V gives CDR1 SGHRS, CDR2 YFSETQ. CDR3 nucleotide sequence: TGCGCCAGCAGCCCCGGAGGGGTCTACAATGAGCAGTTCTTC. Translation gives CASSPGGVYNEQFF.

The chain links TRBV28 to TRBJ1-2, with 11 bases fitting TRBD1. This CDR3 contains 16 residues. The germline V gene has CDR1 MDHEN and CDR2 SYDVKM. V lost 2 bases to trimming and J lost 5 bases; unmatched junction nucleotides: 7. CDR3: CASSLGTGGREYGYTF. The CDR3 DNA sequence: TGTGCCAGCAGTTTAGGGACAGGGGGTAGAGAATATGGCTACACCTTC.